This note documents a single T cell receptor beta chain sequence. This entry comes from a study of shared T cell receptors in the human thymus. TCRdb's copy holds only in-frame clones and misses some; the assay was immunoSEQ multiplex PCR. Of hundreds of thousands of clones in the sample, over 75% are singletons; the top ten hold 0.01%. This CDR3 has 15 amino acids. Germline CDR1 and CDR2: MNHNS and SASEGT. Trimming pared 4 bases from V and 2 bases from J, leaving 11 bases between. This sample was also put to use in a study of human thymus T cells. That paper adds: Finnish infants who were healthy and having corrective surgery for congenital heart defects made up the donors. It looked as if thymic and blood repertoires used V and J genes in a biased way.

The TCR was taken from a boy younger than two with a congenital heart defect. The chain joins TRBV6-1 to TRBJ2-2; the D gene is possibly TRBD2 (6 bases). The sequenced material came from thymocytes. CDR3 in DNA: TGTGCCAGCAGTGTGACGGCGGGAAACACCGGGGAGCTGTTTTTT. Its translation: CASSVTAGNTGELFF.